This TCR beta chain was captured in a study of blood T cells in healthy people across ages. With regard to this clonotype: Antigen: not known.

The CDR3 has 15 amino acids. Trimming took off 3 bases at V and 1 base at J, with 12 bases between the two ends. Germline lookup yields CDR1 MDHEN and CDR2 SYDVKM. Study-wide results and caveats: Aged donors had fewer naive CD4+ cells and lower diversity than long-lived donors.

The use of a sample-barcoded 5' primer and a J-beta primer mix characterized a second PCR of about 7 to 12 cycles. A template-switch adaptor containing 12 random nucleotides labeled each cDNA molecule. TCRdb re-called the 5' RACE reads with MiXCR, one entry per CDR3 protein. Counted here are around 700,000 distinct CDR3 sequences, approximately 25% occurring once; the ten biggest clones make up 9.4%. Each donor was a healthy Caucasian individual from Russia, aged 6 to 90. Drawn from each donor were approximately 9.2 milliliters of peripheral blood. Separately, the same data were catalogued under a study of T cells of mothers and their children.

This chain uses TRBV28 with TRBJ2-5; TRBD2 is a possible D gene (5 bases). Source material: blood. This receptor was identified in a boy between 10 and 17 years old in good health. For the CDR3, the DNA is TGTGCCAGCAGTTTGAGTTCTAGCTCCCAAGAGACCCAGTACTTC. It codes for CASSLSSSSQETQYF.